The present TCR beta chain was sequenced within a study of chemoradiotherapy in HPV16-positive cancers. Only in-frame clones appear in the TCRdb table, and some are missing; sequencing was by immunoSEQ multiplex PCR. Of tens of thousands of clones detected, 87% appear once; the ten largest clones hold about 4.5%. The clonotype comes from a human donor with HPV-associated anogenital cancer. This sample comprised blood, obtained from a patient who underwent chemoradiotherapy.

In DNA, the CDR3 is TGTGCCAGCAGCCCCCGAACGGGGGTACTCGAAAATGAAAAACTGTTTTTT. Translation: CASSPRTGVLENEKLFF. The rearrangement uses TRBV9 and TRBJ1-4, with D perhaps TRBD1 (5 bases). The CDR3 totals 17 residues. Germline V gives CDR1 SGDLS, CDR2 YYNGEE. The V end was cut by 4 bases, the J end by 5 bases, with 21 bases between.